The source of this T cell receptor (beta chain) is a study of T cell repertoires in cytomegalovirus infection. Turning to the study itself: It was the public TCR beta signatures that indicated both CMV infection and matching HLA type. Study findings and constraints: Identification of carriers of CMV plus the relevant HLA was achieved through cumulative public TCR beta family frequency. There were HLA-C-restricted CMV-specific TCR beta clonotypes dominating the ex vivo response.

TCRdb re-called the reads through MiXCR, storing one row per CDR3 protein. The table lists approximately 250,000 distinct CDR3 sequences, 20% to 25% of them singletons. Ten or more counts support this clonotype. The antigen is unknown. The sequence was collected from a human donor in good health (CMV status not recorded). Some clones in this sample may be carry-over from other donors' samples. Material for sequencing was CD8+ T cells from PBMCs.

The CDR3 DNA is TGTGCCAGCAGTTTTGGGGACAATTACCAAGAGACCCAGTACTTC. Residues: CASSFGDNYQETQYF. The chain combines TRBV28 with TRBJ2-5; D possibly corresponds to TRBD1 (6 bases). The CDR3 has 15 amino acids. Germline assignment: CDR1 MDHEN and CDR2 SYDVKM. V shed 3 bases and J shed 0 bases, with 11 bases lying between them.